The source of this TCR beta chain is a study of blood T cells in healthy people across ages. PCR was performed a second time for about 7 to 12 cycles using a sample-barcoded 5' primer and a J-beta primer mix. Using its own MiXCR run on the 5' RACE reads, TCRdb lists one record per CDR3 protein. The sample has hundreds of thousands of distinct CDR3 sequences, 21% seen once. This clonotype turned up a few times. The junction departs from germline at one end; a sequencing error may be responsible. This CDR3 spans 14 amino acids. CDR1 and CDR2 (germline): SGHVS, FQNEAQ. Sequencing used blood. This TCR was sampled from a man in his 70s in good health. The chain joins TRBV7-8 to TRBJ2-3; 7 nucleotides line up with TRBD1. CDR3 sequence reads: CASSYRGLTDTQYF. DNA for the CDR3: TGTGCTAGCAGTTACAGGGGTCTCACAGATACGCAGTATTTT.